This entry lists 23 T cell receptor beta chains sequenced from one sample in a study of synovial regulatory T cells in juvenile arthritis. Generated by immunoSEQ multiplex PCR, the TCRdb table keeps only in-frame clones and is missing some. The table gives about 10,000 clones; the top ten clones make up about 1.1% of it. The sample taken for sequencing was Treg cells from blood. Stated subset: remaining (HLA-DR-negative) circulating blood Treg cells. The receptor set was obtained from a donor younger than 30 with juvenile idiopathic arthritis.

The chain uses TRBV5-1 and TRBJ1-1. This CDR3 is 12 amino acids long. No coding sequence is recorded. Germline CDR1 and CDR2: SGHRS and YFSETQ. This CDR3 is CASSWGGPGAFF.

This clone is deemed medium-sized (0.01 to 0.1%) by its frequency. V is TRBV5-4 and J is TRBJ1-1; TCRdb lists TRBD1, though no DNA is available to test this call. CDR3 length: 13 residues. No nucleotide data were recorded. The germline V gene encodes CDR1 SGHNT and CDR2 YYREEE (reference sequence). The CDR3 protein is CASSQDRATEAFF.

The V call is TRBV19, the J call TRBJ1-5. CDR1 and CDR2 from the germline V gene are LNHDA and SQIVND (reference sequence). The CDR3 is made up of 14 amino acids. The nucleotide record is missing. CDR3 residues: CASSMLRINQPQHF.

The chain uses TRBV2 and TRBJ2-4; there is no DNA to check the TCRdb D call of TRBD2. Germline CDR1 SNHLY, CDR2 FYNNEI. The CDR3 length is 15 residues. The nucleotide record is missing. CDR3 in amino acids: CASSGGSLAKNIQYF.

The CDR3 spells CASSPDRVPSYEQYF. The gene calls are TRBV2 and TRBJ2-7; TCRdb gives TRBD1 as the D gene, but with no DNA this cannot be confirmed. Germline assignment: CDR1 SNHLY and CDR2 FYNNEI. The CDR3 is 15 residues long. No DNA was logged.

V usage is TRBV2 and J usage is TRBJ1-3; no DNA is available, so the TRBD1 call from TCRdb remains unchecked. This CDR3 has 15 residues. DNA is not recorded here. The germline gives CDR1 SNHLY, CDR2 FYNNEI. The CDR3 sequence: CASSADRGSGNTIYF.

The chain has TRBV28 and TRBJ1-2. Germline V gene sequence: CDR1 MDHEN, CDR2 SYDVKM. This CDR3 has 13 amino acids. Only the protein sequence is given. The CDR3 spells CATPGPRGNGYTF.

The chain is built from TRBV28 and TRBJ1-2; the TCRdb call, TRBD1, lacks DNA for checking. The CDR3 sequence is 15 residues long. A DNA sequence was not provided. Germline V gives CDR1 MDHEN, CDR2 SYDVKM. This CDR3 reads CASSSPGRGFGGYTF.

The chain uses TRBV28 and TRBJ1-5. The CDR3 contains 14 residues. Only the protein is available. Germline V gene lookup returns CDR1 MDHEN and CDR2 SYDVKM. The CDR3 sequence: CASSLIGRGQPQHF.

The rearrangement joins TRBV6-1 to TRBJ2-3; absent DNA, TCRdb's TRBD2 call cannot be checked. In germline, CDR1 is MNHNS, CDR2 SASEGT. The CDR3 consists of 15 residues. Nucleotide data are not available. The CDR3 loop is CASSAPGVWADTQYF.

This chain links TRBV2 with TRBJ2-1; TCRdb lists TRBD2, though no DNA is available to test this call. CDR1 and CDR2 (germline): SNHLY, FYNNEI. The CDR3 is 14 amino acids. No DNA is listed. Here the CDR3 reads CASAGTSAYNEQFF.

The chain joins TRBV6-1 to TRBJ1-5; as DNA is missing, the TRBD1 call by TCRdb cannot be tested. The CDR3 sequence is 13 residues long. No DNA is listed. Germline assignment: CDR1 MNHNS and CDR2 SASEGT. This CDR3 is CASSVTGDQPQHF.

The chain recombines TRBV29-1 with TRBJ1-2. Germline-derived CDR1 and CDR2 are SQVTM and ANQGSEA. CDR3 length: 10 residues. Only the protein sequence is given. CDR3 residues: CSVEGNGYTF.

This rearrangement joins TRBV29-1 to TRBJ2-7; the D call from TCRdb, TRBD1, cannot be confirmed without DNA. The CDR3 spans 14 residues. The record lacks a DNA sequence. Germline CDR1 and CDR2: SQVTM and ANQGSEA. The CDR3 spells CSVRRQGDSYEQYF.

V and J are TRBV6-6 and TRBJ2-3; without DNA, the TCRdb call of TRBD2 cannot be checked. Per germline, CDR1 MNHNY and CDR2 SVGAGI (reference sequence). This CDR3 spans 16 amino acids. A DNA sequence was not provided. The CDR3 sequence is CASSFPGTSGRDTQYF.

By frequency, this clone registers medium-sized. This CDR3 is CASSLGLANYEQYF. The gene calls are TRBV5-4 and TRBJ2-7; TCRdb gives TRBD2 as the D gene, but with no DNA this cannot be confirmed. Germline loops: CDR1 SGHNT, CDR2 YYREEE (reference sequence). The CDR3 consists of 14 residues. Only the protein sequence is given. Full variable domain (rest looked up from reference TRBV5-4 and TRBJ2-7): ETGVTQSPTHLIKTRGQQVTLRCSSQSGHNTVSWYQQALGQGPQFIFQYYREEENGRGNFPPRFSGLQFPNYSSELNVNALELDDSALYLCASSLGLANYEQYFGPGTRLTVT.

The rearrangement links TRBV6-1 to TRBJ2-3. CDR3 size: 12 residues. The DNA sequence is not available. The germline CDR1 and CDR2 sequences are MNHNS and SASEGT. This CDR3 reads CASRDPGDTQYF.

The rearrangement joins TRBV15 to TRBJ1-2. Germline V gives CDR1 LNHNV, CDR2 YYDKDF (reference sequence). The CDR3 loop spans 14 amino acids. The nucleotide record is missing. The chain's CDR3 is CATSRDSGFYGYTF.

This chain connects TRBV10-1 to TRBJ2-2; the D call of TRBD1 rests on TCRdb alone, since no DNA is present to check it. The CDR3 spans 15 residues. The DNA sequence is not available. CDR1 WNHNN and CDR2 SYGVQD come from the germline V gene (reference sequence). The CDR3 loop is CASSDRAKVPGELFF.

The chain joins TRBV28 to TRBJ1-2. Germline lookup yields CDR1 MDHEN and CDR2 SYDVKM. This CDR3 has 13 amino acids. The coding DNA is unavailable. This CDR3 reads CASSLPGEYGYTF.

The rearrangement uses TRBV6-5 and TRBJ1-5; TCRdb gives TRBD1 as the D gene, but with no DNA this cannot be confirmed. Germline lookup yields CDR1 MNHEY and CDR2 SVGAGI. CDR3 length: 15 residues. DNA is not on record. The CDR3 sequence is CASRRTGGSNQPQHF.

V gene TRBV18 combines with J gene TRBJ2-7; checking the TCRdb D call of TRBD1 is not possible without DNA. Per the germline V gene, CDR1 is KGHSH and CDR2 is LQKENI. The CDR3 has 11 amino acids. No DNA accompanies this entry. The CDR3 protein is CASSSTYEQYF.

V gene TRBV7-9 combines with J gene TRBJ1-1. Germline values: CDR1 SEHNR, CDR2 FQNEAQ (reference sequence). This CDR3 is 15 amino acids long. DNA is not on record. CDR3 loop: CASSLRKGGNTEAFF.